This TCR beta chain appears in the sequencing data of a study of cytomegalovirus exposure and HLA in healthy donors. Points from the study as a whole: Most TCR sequences were rare, but some public TCRs occurred in many donors. Altogether, 164 TCR beta chains were recorded as cytomegalovirus-associated.

This CDR3 comprises 13 residues. Trimming stripped 1 base from V and 2 bases from J, with 4 bases between. Germline loops: CDR1 SEHNR, CDR2 FQNEAQ (reference sequence). Remarks on this clone: The antigen is not known.

Among the roughly 110 subjects of the validation cohort, separate from the approximately 700-subject first cohort, were the donors. Profiling relied on immunoSEQ multiplex PCR, and the TCRdb table lists in-frame clones only, not all of them. The table lists about 310,000 clones, approximately 88% of them singletons. The chain couples TRBV7-9 to TRBJ2-3, with D unclear. The receptor was derived from a man aged 30-40 years in good health and CMV-seronegative. The material sequenced was PBMCs. CDR3 sequence: CASSLGPTDTQYF. CDR3 nucleotides: TGTGCCAGCAGCTTAGGGCCCACAGATACGCAGTATTTT.